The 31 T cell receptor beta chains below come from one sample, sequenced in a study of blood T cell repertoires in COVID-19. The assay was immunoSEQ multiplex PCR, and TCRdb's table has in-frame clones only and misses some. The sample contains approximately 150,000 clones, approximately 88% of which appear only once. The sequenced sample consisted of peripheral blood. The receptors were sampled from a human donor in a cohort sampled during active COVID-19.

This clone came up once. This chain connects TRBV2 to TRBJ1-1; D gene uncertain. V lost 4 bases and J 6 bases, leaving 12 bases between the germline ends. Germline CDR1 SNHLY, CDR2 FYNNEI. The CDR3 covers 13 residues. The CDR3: CASSAIGVSEAFF. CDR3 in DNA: TGTGCCAGCAGTGCAATCGGGGTTTCTGAAGCTTTCTTT.

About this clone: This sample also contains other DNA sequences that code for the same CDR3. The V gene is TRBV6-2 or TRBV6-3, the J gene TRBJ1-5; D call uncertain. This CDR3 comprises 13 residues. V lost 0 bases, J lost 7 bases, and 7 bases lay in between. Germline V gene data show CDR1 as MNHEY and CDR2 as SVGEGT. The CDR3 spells CASSYSRGQPQHF. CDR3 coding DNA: TGTGCCAGCAGTTACTCGCGAGGACAGCCCCAGCATTTT.

This chain's CDR3 is CASSPLAGTDTQYF. CDR3 bases: TGCGCCAGCAGCCCCCTAGCGGGCACAGATACGCAGTATTTT. This chain links TRBV5-1 with TRBJ2-3; 7 nucleotides agree with TRBD2. This CDR3 has 14 amino acids. The trim removed 4 bases at V and 1 base at J, leaving 3 bases unmatched. Germline V CDR1 and CDR2: SGHRS, YFSETQ.

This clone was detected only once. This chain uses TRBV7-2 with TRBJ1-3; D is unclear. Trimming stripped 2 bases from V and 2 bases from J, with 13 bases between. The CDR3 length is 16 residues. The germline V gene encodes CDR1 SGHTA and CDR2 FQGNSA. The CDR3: CASSLSLGEPGNTIYF. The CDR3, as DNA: TGTGCCAGCAGCTTATCCCTCGGTGAACCTGGAAACACCATATATTTT.

The CDR3 DNA reads as TGTGCCAGCAGCCAAGAGCAGGGCGTCACTGAAGCTTTCTTT. It specifies CASSQEQGVTEAFF. The chain recombines TRBV3-1 (or the pseudogene TRBV3-2) with TRBJ1-1; possibly TRBD1 for D (5 bases). Trimming removed 0 bases from V and 4 bases from J, with 9 bases in between. In germline, CDR1 is LGHDT, CDR2 YNNKEL (reference sequence). The CDR3 is 14 amino acids.

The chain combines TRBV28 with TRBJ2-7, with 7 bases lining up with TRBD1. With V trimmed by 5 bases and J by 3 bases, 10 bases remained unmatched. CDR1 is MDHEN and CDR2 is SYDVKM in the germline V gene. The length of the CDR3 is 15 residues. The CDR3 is CASSLATGTVYEQYF. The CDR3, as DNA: TGTGCCAGCAGTCTTGCCACAGGGACAGTCTACGAGCAGTACTTC.

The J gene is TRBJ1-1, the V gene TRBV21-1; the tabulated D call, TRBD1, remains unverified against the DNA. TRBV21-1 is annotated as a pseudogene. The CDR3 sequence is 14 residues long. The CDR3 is CASSIGDRGKEAFF. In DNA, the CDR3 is TGTGCCAGCAGCATTGGGGACAGGGGAAAGGAAGCTTTCTTT.

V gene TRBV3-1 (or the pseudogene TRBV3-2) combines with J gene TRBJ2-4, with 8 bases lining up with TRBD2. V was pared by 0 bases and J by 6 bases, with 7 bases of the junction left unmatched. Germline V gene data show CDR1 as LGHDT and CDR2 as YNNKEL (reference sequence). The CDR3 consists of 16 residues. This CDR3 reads CASSQEAGLGGNIQYF. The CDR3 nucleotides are TGTGCCAGCAGCCAAGAGGCGGGACTAGGAGGAAACATTCAGTACTTC.

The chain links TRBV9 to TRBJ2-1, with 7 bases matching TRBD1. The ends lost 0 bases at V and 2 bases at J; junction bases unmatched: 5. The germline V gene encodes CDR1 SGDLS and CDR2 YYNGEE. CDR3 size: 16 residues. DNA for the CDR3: TGTGCCAGCAGCGTAGACTGGCAGGGGGCCTACAATGAGCAGTTCTTC. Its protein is CASSVDWQGAYNEQFF. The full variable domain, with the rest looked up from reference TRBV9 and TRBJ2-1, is DSGVTQTPKHLITATGQRVTLRCSPRSGDLSVYWYQQSLDQGLQFLIQYYNGEERAKGNILERFSAQQFPDLHSELNLSSLELGDSALYFCASSVDWQGAYNEQFFGPGTRLTVL.

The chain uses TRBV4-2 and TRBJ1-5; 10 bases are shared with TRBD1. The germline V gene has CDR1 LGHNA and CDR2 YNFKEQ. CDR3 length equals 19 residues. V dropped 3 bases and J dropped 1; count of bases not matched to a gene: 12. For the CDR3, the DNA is TGTGCCAGCAGCCAGGAACCGGGACAGGGGCGGGTAAGCAATCAGCCCCAGCATTTT. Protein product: CASSQEPGQGRVSNQPQHF.

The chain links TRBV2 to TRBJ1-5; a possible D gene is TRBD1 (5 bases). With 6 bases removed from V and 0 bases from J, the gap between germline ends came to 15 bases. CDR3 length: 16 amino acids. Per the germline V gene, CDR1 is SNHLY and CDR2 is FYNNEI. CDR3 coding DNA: TGTGCCAGCAGCGACCGCCCCAGGGCTAGCAATCAGCCCCAGCATTTT. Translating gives CASSDRPRASNQPQHF. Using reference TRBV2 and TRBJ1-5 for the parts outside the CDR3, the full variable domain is EPEVTQTPSHQVTQMGQEVILRCVPISNHLYFYWYRQILGQKVEFLVSFYNNEISEKSEIFDDQFSVERPDGSNFTLKIRSTKLEDSAMYFCASSDRPRASNQPQHFGDGTRLSIL.

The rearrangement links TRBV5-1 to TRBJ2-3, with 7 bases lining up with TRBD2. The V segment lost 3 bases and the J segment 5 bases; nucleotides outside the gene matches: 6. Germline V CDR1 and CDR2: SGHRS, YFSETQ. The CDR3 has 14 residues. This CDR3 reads CASSSGTNEDTQYF. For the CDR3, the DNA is TGCGCCAGCAGCTCCGGGACTAACGAAGATACGCAGTATTTT. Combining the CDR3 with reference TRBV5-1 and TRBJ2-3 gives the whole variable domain KAGVTQTPRYLIKTRGQQVTLSCSPISGHRSVSWYQQTPGQGLQFLFEYFSETQRNKGNFPGRFSGRQFSNSRSEMNVSTLELGDSALYLCASSSGTNEDTQYFGPGTRLTVL.

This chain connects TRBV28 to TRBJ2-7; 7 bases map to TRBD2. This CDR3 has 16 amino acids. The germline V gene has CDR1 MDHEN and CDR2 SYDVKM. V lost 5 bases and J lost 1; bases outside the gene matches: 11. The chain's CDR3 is CASSGTRTRRSYEQYF. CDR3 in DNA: TGTGCCAGCAGTGGTACCAGGACTAGACGATCCTACGAGCAGTACTTC.

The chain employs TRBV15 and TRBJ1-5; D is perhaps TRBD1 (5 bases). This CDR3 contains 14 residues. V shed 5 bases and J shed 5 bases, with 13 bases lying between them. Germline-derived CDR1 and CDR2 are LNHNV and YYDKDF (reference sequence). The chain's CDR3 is CATSPEGTYQPQHF. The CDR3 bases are TGTGCCACCAGCCCCGAGGGGACTTATCAGCCCCAGCATTTT.

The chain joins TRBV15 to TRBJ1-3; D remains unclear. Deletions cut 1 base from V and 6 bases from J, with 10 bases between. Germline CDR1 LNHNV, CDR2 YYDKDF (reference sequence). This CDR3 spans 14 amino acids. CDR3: CATSRVAPQNTIYF. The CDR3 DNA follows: TGTGCCACCAGCAGAGTAGCACCCCAAAACACCATATATTTT.

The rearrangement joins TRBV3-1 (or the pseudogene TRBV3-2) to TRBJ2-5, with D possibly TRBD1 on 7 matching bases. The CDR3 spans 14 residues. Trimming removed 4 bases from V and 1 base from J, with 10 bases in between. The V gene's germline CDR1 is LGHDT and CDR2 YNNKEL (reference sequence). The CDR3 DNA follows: TGTGCCAGCAGCCCAGGGGGAGGCCAAGAGACCCAGTACTTC. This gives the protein CASSPGGGQETQYF.

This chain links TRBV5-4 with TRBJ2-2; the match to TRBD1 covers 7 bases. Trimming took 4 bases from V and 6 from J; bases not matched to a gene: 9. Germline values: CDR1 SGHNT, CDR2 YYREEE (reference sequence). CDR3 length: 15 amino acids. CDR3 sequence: CASSDRDRQAGELFF. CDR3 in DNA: TGTGCCAGCAGCGACAGGGACAGACAAGCCGGGGAGCTGTTTTTT. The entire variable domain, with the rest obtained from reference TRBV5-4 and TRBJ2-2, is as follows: ETGVTQSPTHLIKTRGQQVTLRCSSQSGHNTVSWYQQALGQGPQFIFQYYREEENGRGNFPPRFSGLQFPNYSSELNVNALELDDSALYLCASSDRDRQAGELFFGEGSRLTVL.

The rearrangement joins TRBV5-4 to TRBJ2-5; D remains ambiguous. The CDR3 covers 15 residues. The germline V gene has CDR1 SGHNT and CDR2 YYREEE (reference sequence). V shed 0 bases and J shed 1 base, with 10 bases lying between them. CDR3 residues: CASSLEPALQETQYF. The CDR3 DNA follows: TGTGCCAGCAGCTTGGAGCCAGCGCTCCAAGAGACCCAGTACTTC.

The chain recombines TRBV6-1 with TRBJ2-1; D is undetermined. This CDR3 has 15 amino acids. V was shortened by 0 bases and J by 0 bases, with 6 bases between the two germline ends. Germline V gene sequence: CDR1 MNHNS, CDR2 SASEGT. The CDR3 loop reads CASSEAVSSYNEQFF. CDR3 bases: TGTGCCAGCAGTGAAGCGGTGAGCTCCTACAATGAGCAGTTCTTC.

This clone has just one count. As DNA, the CDR3 is TGTGCCAGCAGTCGGGAGTCAGATACGCAGTATTTT. Its protein is CASSRESDTQYF. The chain combines TRBV9 with TRBJ2-3; weak D call: TRBD2 (6 bases). The CDR3 loop spans 12 amino acids. Deletions cut 5 bases from V and 4 bases from J, with 8 bases between. The V gene's germline CDR1 is SGDLS and CDR2 YYNGEE.

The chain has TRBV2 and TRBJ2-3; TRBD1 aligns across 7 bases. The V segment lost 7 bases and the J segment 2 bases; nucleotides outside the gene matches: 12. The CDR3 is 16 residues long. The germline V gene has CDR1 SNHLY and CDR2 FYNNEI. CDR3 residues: CASNLQGTGHTDTQYF. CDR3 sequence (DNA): TGTGCCAGCAACCTACAGGGGACGGGACACACAGATACGCAGTATTTT. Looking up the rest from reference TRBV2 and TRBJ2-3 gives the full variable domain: EPEVTQTPSHQVTQMGQEVILRCVPISNHLYFYWYRQILGQKVEFLVSFYNNEISEKSEIFDDQFSVERPDGSNFTLKIRSTKLEDSAMYFCASNLQGTGHTDTQYFGPGTRLTVL.

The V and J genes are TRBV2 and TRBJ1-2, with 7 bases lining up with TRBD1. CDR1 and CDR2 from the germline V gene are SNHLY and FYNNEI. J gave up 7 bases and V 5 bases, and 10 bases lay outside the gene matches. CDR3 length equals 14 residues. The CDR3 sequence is CASSFQNRGGGYTF. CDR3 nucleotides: TGTGCCAGCAGTTTCCAAAACAGGGGTGGTGGCTACACCTTC.

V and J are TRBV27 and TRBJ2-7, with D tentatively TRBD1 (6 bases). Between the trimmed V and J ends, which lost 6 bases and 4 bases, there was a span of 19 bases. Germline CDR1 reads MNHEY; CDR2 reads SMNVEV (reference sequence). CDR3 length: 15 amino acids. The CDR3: CASSNIQGPYYEQYV. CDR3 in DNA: TGTGCCAGCAGCAATATACAGGGTCCTTATTACGAGCAGTACGTC.

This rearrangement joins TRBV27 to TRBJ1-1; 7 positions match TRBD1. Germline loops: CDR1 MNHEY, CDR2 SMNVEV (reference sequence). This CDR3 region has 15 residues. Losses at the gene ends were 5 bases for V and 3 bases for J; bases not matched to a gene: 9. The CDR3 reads CASSATTGHYTEAFF. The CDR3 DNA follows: TGTGCCAGCAGTGCGACGACAGGGCATTACACTGAAGCTTTCTTT.

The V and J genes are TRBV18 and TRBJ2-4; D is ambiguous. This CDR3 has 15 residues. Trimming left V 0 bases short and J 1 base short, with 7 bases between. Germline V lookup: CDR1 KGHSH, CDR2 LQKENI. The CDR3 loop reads CASSPPSGAKNIQYF. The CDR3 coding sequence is TGTGCCAGCTCACCACCGTCTGGCGCCAAAAACATTCAGTACTTC. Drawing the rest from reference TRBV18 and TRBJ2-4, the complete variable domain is NAGVMQNPRHLVRRRGQEARLRCSPMKGHSHVYWYRQLPEEGLKFMVYLQKENIIDESGMPKERFSAEFPKEGPSILRIQQVVRGDSAAYFCASSPPSGAKNIQYFGAGTRLSVL.

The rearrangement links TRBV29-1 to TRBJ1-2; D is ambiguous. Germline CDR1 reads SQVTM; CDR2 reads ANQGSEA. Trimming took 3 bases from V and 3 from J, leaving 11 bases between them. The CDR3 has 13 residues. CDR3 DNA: TGCAGCGTTGAGACCGAGAGGGACTATGGCTACACCTTC. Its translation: CSVETERDYGYTF.

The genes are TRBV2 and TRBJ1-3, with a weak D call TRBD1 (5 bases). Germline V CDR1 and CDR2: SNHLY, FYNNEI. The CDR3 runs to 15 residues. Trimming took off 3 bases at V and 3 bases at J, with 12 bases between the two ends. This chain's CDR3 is CASSDAGFGGNTIYF. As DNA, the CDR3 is TGTGCCAGCAGTGACGCAGGGTTTGGTGGAAACACCATATATTTT.

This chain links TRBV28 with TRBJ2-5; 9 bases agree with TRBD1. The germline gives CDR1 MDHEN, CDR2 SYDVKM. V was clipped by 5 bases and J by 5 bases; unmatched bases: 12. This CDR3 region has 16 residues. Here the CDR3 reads CASSKWATGGTETQYF. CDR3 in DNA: TGTGCCAGCAGTAAATGGGCTACAGGGGGCACGGAGACCCAGTACTTC.

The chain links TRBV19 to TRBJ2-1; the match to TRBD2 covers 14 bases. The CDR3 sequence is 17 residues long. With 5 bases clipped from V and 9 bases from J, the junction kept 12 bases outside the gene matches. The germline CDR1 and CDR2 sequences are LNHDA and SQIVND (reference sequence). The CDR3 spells CASSSRPTSGGASEQFF. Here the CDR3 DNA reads TGTGCCAGTAGTTCCCGACCGACTAGCGGGGGGGCAAGTGAGCAGTTCTTC.

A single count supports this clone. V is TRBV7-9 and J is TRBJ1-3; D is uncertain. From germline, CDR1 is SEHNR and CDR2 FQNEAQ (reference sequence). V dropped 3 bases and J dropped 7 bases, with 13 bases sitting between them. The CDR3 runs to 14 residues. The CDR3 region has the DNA TGTGCCAGCAGCTTGGGCCCGGTTCGGAACACCATATATTTT. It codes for CASSLGPVRNTIYF.

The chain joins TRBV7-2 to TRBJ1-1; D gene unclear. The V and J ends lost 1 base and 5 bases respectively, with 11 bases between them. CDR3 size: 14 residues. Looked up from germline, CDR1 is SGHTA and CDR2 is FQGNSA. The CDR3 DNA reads TGTGCCAGCAGCTTAGACGGGTCTGGGACTGAAGCTTTCTTT. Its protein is CASSLDGSGTEAFF.